This TCR beta chain appears in the sequencing data of a study of blood T cell repertoires in COVID-19. Study information: Specimens from acute and convalescent COVID-19 originated in the United States, Italy and Spain. The cDNA or gDNA used as material had been derived from T cells, B-cell-depleted T cells, or PBMCs.

As originally analysed: For nucleated cells, counts were estimated from reference gene primer amplification. The method was immunoSEQ multiplex PCR; TCRdb's version includes in-frame clones alone and lacks a portion of them. V, J and clone size were drawn from that table, and D and trimming were deduced from the DNA. The sample records 40,000 or so clones, 85% being singletons. The TCR was taken from a man aged 60 to 75 with acute or convalescent COVID-19. Sequencing was carried out using peripheral blood.

The CDR3 is CASSQGQGLPSPLHF. DNA of the CDR3: TGTGCCAGCAGCCAAGGACAGGGGTTACCCTCACCCCTCCACTTT. The genes are TRBV4-2 and TRBJ1-6; 8 positions agree with TRBD1. V lost 1 base to trimming and J lost 10 bases; unmatched junction nucleotides: 6. Per germline, CDR1 LGHNA and CDR2 YNFKEQ. The CDR3 loop spans 15 amino acids.